This T cell receptor (beta chain) was documented in a study of blood T cell repertoires in COVID-19. Study-level background: Both acute and convalescent COVID-19 samples were obtained from the United States, Italy and Spain. The cDNA or gDNA used as material had been derived from T cells, B-cell-depleted T cells, or PBMCs.

Clones were read by immunoSEQ multiplex PCR, and TCRdb kept only the in-frame ones, dropping some. The sample comprises tens of thousands of clones, about 89% of which are singletons, and around 12% rests with the top ten. This clone was counted a few times. The germline V gene encodes CDR1 LGHNA and CDR2 YNFKEQ. Trimming stripped 3 bases from V and 4 bases from J, with 3 bases between. The CDR3 is 12 amino acids. This TCR derives from a man in his 70s with active or convalescent COVID-19. Sequencing used peripheral blood. The chain links TRBV4-2 to TRBJ2-2; D remains ambiguous. The CDR3 region is CASSHGTGELFF. In DNA form, the CDR3 reads TGTGCCAGCAGCCACGGCACCGGGGAGCTGTTTTTT.